This T cell receptor beta chain was identified during a study of response to subunit inactivated influenza vaccine. Whole-study results and caveats: T cells newly recruited by each seasonal influenza vaccination are few, the authors suggested.

Concerning this clonotype: Its antigen is not identified.

MiXCR, run by TCRdb on the RT-PCR reads, gives a single entry per CDR3 protein. This repertoire shows approximately 700,000 distinct CDR3 sequences, around 14% found once; its top ten account for around 6.5%. J was trimmed by 3 bases and V by 3 bases; bases with no gene match: 6. Germline CDR1 reads WSHSY; CDR2 reads SAAADI. This CDR3 is built from 16 residues. Sequencing was performed on PBMCs from blood, taken roughly 15 days before vaccination. The J gene is TRBJ2-3, the V gene TRBV10-2; 10 positions agree with TRBD2. This clonotype was obtained from a man over 45 who received an inactivated influenza vaccine. This chain's CDR3 is CASSDVKTSGTDTQYF. Here the CDR3 DNA reads TGCGCCAGCAGTGACGTGAAGACTAGCGGGACAGATACGCAGTATTTT.